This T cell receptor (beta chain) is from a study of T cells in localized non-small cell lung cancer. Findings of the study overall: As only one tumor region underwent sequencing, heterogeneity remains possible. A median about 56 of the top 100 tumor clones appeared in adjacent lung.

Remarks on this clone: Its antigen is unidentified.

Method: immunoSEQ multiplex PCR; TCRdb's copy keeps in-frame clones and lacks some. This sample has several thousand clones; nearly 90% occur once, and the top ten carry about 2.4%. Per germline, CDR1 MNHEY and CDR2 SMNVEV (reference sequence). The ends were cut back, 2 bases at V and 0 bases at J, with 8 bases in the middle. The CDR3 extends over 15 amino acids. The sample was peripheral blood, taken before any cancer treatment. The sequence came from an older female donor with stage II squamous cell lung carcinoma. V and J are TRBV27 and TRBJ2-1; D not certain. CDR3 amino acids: CASSLVVGSYNEQFF. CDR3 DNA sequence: TGTGCCAGCAGTTTAGTAGTCGGCTCCTACAATGAGCAGTTCTTC.